The following is a T cell receptor beta chain sequence with its context. The antigen is not known. Patients aged 18 to 65 had newly diagnosed hyperthyroidism lasting under 2 months. Exclusion followed for patients with uncontrolled infection, other autoimmune disease, pregnancy or lactation. The PBMCs had their origin in 7.5 to 10 ml of fresh peripheral blood. Germline loops: CDR1 MDHEN, CDR2 SYDVKM. The CDR3 is 13 residues long. V was pared by 3 bases and J by 2 bases, with 5 bases between. These data originate in a study of T cells in Graves' hyperthyroidism and ophthalmopathy. General study results and limits: Blood also contained most expanded thyroid clonotypes above 0.001.

The CDR3 regions of TCR beta were amplified from RNA transcripts. A first-round RT-PCR of the TCR CDR3 used the HTBI primer set. Each CDR3 protein is one row after TCRdb ran MiXCR on the multiplex PCR reads. The table shows roughly 380,000 distinct CDR3 sequences, with about 15% occurring only once. This clonotype was sampled from a woman in her sixties with Graves' hyperthyroidism. The genes are TRBV28 and TRBJ1-3; D remains ambiguous. The sample comprised blood. The CDR3: CASSFGPGNTIYF. Written as DNA, the CDR3 is TGTGCCAGCAGTTTTGGTCCTGGAAACACCATATATTTT.